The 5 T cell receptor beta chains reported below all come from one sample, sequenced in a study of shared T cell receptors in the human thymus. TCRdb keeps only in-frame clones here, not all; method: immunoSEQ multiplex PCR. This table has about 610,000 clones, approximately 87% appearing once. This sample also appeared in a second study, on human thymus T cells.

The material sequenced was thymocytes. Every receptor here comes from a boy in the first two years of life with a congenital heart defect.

CDR3 bases: TGTGCCAGCGGTCTCGTTGAGGGGGTCCACTATGGCTACACCTTC. Translating it yields CASGLVEGVHYGYTF. V usage is TRBV6-1 and J usage is TRBJ1-2, with a weak D call TRBD1 (6 bases). Per germline, CDR1 MNHNS and CDR2 SASEGT. Trimming removed 8 bases from V and 3 bases from J, with 19 bases in between. This CDR3 region has 15 residues.

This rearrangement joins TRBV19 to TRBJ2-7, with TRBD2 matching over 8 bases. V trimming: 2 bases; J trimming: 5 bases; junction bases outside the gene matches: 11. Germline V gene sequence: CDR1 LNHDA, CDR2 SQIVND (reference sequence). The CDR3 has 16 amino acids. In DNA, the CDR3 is TGTGCCAGTAGTATAACCACGCCCCGGGAGGGTAACGAGCAGTACTTC. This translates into CASSITTPREGNEQYF. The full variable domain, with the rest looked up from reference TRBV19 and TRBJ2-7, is DGGITQSPKYLFRKEGQNVTLSCEQNLNHDAMYWYRQDPGQGLRLIYYSQIVNDFQKGDIAEGYSVSREKKESFPLTVTSAQKNPTAFYLCASSITTPREGNEQYFGPGTRLTVT.

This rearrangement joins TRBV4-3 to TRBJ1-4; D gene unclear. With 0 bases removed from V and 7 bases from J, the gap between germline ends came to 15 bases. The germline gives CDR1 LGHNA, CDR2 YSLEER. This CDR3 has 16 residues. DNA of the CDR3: TGCGCCAGCAGCCAAGATACGGCTCAAGGAGGTGAAAAACTGTTTTTT. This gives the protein CASSQDTAQGGEKLFF.

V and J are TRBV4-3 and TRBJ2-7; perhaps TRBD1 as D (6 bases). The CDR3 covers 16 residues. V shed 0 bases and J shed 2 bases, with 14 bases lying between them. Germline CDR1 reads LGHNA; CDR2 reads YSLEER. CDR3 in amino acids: CASSQDRMTGTYEQYF. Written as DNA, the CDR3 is TGCGCCAGCAGCCAAGATCGTATGACAGGAACCTACGAGCAGTACTTC.

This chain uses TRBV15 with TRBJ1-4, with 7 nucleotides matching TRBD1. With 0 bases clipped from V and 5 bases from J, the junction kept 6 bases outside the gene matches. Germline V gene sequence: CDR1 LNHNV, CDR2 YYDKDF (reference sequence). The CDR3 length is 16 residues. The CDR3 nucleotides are TGTGCCACCAGCAGAGACGGGAGGGGGCAAAATGAAAAACTGTTTTTT. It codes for CATSRDGRGQNEKLFF.